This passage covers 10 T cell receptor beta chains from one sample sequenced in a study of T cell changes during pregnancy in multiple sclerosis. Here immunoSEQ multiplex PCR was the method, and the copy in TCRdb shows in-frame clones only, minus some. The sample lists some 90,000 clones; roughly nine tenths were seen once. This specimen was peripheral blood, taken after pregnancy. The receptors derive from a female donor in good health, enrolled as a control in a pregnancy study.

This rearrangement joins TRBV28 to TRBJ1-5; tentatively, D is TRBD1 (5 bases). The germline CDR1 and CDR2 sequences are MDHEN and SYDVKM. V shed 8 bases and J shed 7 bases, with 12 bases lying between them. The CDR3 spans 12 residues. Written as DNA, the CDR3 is TGTGCCAGCGGACGGGGGATCCAGCCCCAGCATTTT. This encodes CASGRGIQPQHF.

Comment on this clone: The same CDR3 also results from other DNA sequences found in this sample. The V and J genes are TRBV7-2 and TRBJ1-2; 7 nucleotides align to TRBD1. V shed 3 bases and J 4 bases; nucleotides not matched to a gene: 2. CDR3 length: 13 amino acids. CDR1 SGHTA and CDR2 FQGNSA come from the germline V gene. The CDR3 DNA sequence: TGTGCCAGCAGCTTGGACAGGTCCTATGGCTACACCTTC. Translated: CASSLDRSYGYTF.

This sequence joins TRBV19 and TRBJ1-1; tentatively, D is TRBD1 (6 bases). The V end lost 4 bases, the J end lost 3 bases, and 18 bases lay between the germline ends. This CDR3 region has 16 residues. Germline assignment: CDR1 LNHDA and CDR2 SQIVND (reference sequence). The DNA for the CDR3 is TGTGCCAGTAGTAGCGGCGGCAGGGGAACAGACACTGAAGCTTTCTTT. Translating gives CASSSGGRGTDTEAFF.

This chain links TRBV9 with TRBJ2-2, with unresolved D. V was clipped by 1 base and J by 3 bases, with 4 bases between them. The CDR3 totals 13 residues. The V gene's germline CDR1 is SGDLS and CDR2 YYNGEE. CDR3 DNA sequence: TGTGCCAGCAGCGTAACAGACACCGGGGAGCTGTTTTTT. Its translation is CASSVTDTGELFF.

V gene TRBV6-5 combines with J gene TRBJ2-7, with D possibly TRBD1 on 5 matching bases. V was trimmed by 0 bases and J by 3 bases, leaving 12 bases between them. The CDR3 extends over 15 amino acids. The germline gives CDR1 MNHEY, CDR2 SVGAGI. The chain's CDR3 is CASSYSSQGHYEQYF. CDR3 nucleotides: TGTGCCAGCAGTTACTCTTCCCAGGGCCACTACGAGCAGTACTTC.

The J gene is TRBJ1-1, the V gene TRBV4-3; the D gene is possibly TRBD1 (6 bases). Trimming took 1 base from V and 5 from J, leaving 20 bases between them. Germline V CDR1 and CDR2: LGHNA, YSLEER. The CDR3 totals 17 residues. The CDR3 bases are TGCGCCAGCAGCCAAGCTGGTGCAGCGAGGGGGAGAACTGAAGCTTTCTTT. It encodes CASSQAGAARGRTEAFF.

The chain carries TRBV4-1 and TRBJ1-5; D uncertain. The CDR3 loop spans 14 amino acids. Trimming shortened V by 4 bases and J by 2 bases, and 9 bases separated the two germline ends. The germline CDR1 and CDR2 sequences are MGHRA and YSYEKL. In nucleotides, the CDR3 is TGCGCCAGCAGCCCAAGTGAGGGCAATCAGCCCCAGCATTTT. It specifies CASSPSEGNQPQHF.

CDR3 nucleotides: TGTGCCAGCAGCTTACTAACGACAGGGACCGGGGAGCTGTTTTTT. It specifies CASSLLTTGTGELFF. This rearrangement joins TRBV5-4 to TRBJ2-2, with 7 bases aligning to TRBD1. From germline, CDR1 is SGHNT and CDR2 YYREEE (reference sequence). The CDR3 has 15 amino acids. The V and J ends lost 2 bases and 5 bases, in that order; junction bases with no gene match: 6.

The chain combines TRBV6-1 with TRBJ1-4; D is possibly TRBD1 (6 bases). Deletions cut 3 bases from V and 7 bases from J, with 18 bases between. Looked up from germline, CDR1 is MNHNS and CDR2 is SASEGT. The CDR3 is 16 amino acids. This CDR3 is CASSDPTGTSSEKLFF. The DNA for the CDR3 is TGTGCCAGCAGTGATCCCACCGGGACATCGAGTGAAAAACTGTTTTTT.

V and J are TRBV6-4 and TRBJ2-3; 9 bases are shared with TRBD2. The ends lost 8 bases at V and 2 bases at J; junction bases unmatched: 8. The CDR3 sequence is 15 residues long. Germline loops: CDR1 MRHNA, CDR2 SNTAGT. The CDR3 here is CASAPAGGPTDTQYF. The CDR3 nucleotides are TGTGCCAGCGCGCCAGCGGGGGGTCCCACAGATACGCAGTATTTT.